This entry is about one T cell receptor (beta chain). The source of the sample is a study of blood T cell repertoires in COVID-19. The data were produced by immunoSEQ multiplex PCR, yet TCRdb's version contains in-frame clones alone and is incomplete. The repertoire holds 250,000 to 350,000 clones, with over 85% as singletons. Exposed volunteers were people who met a COVID-19 case within 2 weeks before study entry. This CDR3 contains 15 residues. V lost 5 bases and J lost 6, with 17 bases in between. Per germline, CDR1 MNHEY and CDR2 SVGEGT. This clonotype was obtained from a woman between 45 and 65 years old who had been exposed to COVID-19. The chain uses TRBV6-2 or TRBV6-3 and TRBJ2-4, with TRBD2 as a possible D gene (6 bases). Input material: PBMCs or T cells enriched from blood (not recorded which). This CDR3 reads CASSQGAGPRNIQYF. Here the CDR3 DNA reads TGTGCCAGCAGTCAAGGCGCGGGACCCAGAAACATTCAGTACTTC.